This T cell receptor beta chain appears in the sequencing data of a study of cytomegalovirus exposure and HLA in healthy donors (dated by TCRdb to about 2017). With regard to the full study: An earlier analysis of some 550 of the donors reported 250 to 300 Gb of sequence data and 120 million or so unique TCR beta sequences from 150 million to 200 million T cells. About 280 gigabases of sequencing data and 70 million to 85 million unique TCR sequences were included in an early release covering roughly 700 HLA-typed donors. Among the roughly 410 genotyped donors, 75% to 90% belonged to the genetic ancestry cluster associated with self-reported Caucasian donors. The study aimed to test whether signatures of past pathogen exposure could be identified by cataloging public T cell receptors. The study profiled the T cell repertoires of hundreds of subjects by immunosequencing and related them to cytomegalovirus serostatus. A separate validation cohort of about 110 different subjects was used in addition to the roughly 720-subject first cohort. High-throughput TCR immunosequencing, statistical association of individual TCRs with disease status, and machine learning were combined to predict cytomegalovirus infection status. In a later analysis, previously published TCR beta repertoires from 666 donors were re-analyzed and high-resolution HLA genotyping was added so that TCR occurrence patterns could be studied. Rather than using new phenotypic data, the later analysis identified candidate immune exposures from TCR beta sequences and from how often those sequences occurred across donors. An earlier analysis of around 540 of the donors applied high-throughput TCR beta sequencing to assess whether each TCR beta V gene segment acted as functional or pseudogenic. Donor age, sex, ethnicity and CMV serostatus were compiled alongside the repertoire data. In a later genetic analysis, genome-wide SNP genotypes for about three fifths of the roughly 670 donors were used, and that subset was treated as a discovery cohort. Every discovery cohort repertoire had been produced on one sequencing platform. Both class I and class II loci were covered by HLA typing, at four-digit resolution. The number of donors typed differed by locus, with about 629-630 for A, B, C, DRB1 and DQB1, 522 for DQA1, 600 to 610 for DPA1, and over 400 for DPB1. Roughly 5 DR-DQ haplotypes were handled as single units for association and clustering because linkage in the cohort was strong. Among 398 genotyped donors of the cohort, an average of around 220,000 unique TCR beta nucleotide sequences was sequenced per donor, of which 15% to 20% were non-productive. The paper's findings and limits, for the study overall: A later genetic analysis reported fewer N-insertions in productive TCRs among donors in an Asian-associated ancestry cluster than the roughly 690-donor mean. The presence/absence analyses assumed that sequencing depth was roughly uniform across donors, and that assumption may not be true. At a false discovery rate of 0.05, a later analysis linked under 20,000 TCR beta sequences to specific HLA alleles. The 87-base-pair reads could not distinguish some IMGT-functional V segments, including TRBV6-2 and TRBV6-3, so those segments were excluded. It was suggested by the authors that the approach could potentially be generalized to other disease states and immunological phenotypes. In a later analysis, the rate of TCR association differed among HLA loci, with DRB1 alleles having the most associated TCRs and HLA-C alleles having the fewest. Compared with equally common non-associated chains, HLA-associated TCR beta chains in a later analysis were more clonally expanded and had lower generation probabilities. Because counts were too low, around 17 rarely observed V segments, including chromosome 9 orphons, were left out of the earlier analysis of 587 of the donors. An earlier analysis of approximately 530 of the donors showed that most TCR beta V segments appeared in productive rearrangements either about 87% or about 30% of the time, which broadly matched IMGT annotations. In a later genetic analysis, a missense DCLRE1C variant was associated with V-gene and J-gene trimming of TCR beta chains, and the association was replicated in an independent cohort. A cluster of highly shared sequence variants was judged likely to represent a technical artifact of the sequencing pipeline. Correlated functional status among segregating V segments might reflect linkage disequilibrium, but an unknown experimental factor could not be ruled out. Assigning TCR associations to individual alleles was difficult when HLA alleles, especially DR and DQ, strongly co-occurred. Three of the identified cytomegalovirus-associated TCR beta chains were confirmed in vitro to be specific for cytomegalovirus antigens. A further reported finding was that TCR beta sequences accurately predicted the HLA-A and HLA-B alleles for most subjects in the first cohort. Because HLA typing was missing for some donors at each locus, association tests included only the typed subset. The only immune exposure information available for the cohort was CMV serostatus. Across donors, most TCR sequences were observed very rarely, whereas some public TCRs were present in many individuals. In the study, roughly 160 TCR beta chains were listed as associated with cytomegalovirus. In this cohort, only TCR beta chains were sequenced, and detectable features were limited by the absence of alpha or paired-chain data. According to a later analysis, most CMV-associated TCR beta chains appeared to be HLA-restricted, and the HLA associations seemed to be driven largely by CMV exposure. In a later analysis, several top co-occurrence clusters were reported to appear linked to parvovirus B19, influenza, CMV and Epstein-Barr virus. The classifier was reported to diagnose cytomegalovirus status with high specificity and sensitivity in both the original cohort and the validation cohort.

Libraries were built with the immunoSEQ multiplex PCR assay. A mixture of 60 forward primers for TCR Vbeta segments and 13 reverse primers for TCR Jbeta segments was used in the multiplex PCR. A multiplex PCR assay on genomic DNA amplified the CDR3 region of rearranged TCR beta genes. The Illumina HiSeq System was used to sequence the amplified TCR beta libraries as 87-base-pair reads. Processing in the source paper ran as follows. A later analysis tallied approximately 87 million unique TCR beta chains across the 550 to 850 repertoires, and around 10 million of those chains were shared by two or more donors. Raw reads were error-corrected and collapsed into unique sequences with a nearest-neighbor algorithm that merged closely related sequences to remove PCR and sequencing errors. V, D and J gene segments were assigned by aligning CDR3 sequences to IMGT reference sequences. For a sequence to be retained, a match of at least six nucleotides was required to both a V gene segment and a J gene segment. A rearrangement counted as productive if the CDR3 had no stop codons and remained in frame with V and J, and every other rearrangement counted as non-productive. CDR3 was defined according to IMGT convention as the region running from the second conserved V-encoded cysteine to the conserved J-encoded phenylalanine. The earlier analysis of more than 450 of the donors excluded sequences that lacked an unambiguous match to a single V gene segment. An earlier analysis of a few hundred of the donors classified V segments as functional when productive rearrangements were above 56.7% and as segregating when the standard deviation between donors was above 5%. A statistical classification framework was built for diagnosing cytomegalovirus status from the catalog of TCR beta chain sequences. A later analysis assigned V and J genes by comparing TCR nucleotide sequences with IMGT/GENE-DB human TR gene sequences. The TCRdist pipeline was used in a later analysis to assign CDR3 sequences and most-parsimonious VDJ recombination scenarios. In a later analysis, each TCR beta chain was defined by its CDR3 amino acid sequence together with its V-gene family, and reads lacking a unique V-gene family were excluded. To address suspected cross-contamination and a sequencing artifact, a later analysis removed approximately 600 highly shared, low-generation-probability nucleotide sequences. For each public chain, a later analysis derived a clonal expansion index from normalized ranks of inferred template counts within each repertoire. In a later analysis, generation probabilities were computed using a VDJ recombination model fitted to out-of-frame rearrangements, and the results were checked against IGoR. In a later analysis, hypergeometric tests were used to score TCR-TCR, TCR-HLA and TCR-CMV co-occurrence, with a repertoire-size bias correction applied to TCR pairs. A later analysis estimated false discovery rates by permuting HLA or CMV assignments 20 times. In a later analysis, co-occurring TCRs were grouped with DBSCAN, and TCRdist sequence similarity was added when clustering was performed within HLA-allele-positive subsets. Co-occurrence clustering excluded repertoires with fewer than 30,000 or more than 120,000 public chains, plus five with anomalous nucleotide sharing. TCRdb holds this immuneACCESS table with in-frame rearrangements only. Some clones are missing; in checked studies, unresolved V genes explain under half, and the rest has no known cause. The V and J calls and the clone size are those of that table, but D and trimming were determined from the DNA. This sample has about 130,000 clones in its table, and 82% of those were observed once. The ten largest clones take up around 2.5% of the sample.

The junction shows trimming of 3 bases on V and 0 bases on J, plus 18 bases between the germline ends. Inclusive of the bounding cysteine and phenylalanine, the CDR3 is 19 residues long. The read is trimmed to its CDR3 DNA, 57 bases read in frame from base 1. Taken from the germline V gene, the CDR1 and CDR2 loops are KGHSH and LQKENI. In regard to this clone: This receptor's antigen is unknown. Base qualities are not at hand, and no much larger clone is one base apart.

The cohort was made up of under 800 healthy bone marrow donors. At the time of sampling, all cohort members were nominally healthy, though unrecorded immune exposures were likely present. The donor tested CMV seronegative, placing the donor among the roughly 340 seronegative members of the cohort. A peripheral blood sample was provided by each donor, and peripheral blood mononuclear cells were used for TCR beta sequencing. The Qiagen DNeasy Blood Extraction Kit was used to extract genomic DNA from the blood cell samples. This receptor was taken from a boy aged 2 to 10 in good health and CMV-seronegative. Recombination linked TRBV18 to TRBJ2-6; D gene: possibly TRBD2, on 5 matching bases. Sequencing input: PBMCs. The DNA sequence is given as TGTGCCAGCTCACCTCAGCGGCGGGCGGGCCACTCTGGGGCCAACGTCCTGACTTTC. It encodes CASSPQRRAGHSGANVLTF.